This paragraph reports one T cell receptor (beta chain). Its antigen is unidentified. The length of the CDR3 is 19 residues. This specimen comes from a study of blood T cells in healthy people across ages. General study results and limits: Researchers report that TCR beta diversity correlated strongly with naive T cell percentage.

With each sample, at least 5 micrograms of total RNA were extracted. A second PCR of 7 to 11 cycles used a sample-barcoded 5' primer and a J-beta primer mix. Sequencing recovered at least 2.5 million CDR3-containing paired-end reads from each sample. TCRdb ran MiXCR on the 5' RACE reads and lists one entry per CDR3 protein. The sample holds under 1,000,000 distinct CDR3 sequences, 46% seen once. Sequencing was done on a sample of blood. This receptor was taken from a man older than 75 in good health. The gene calls are TRBV12-3 or TRBV12-4 and TRBJ2-1, with TRBD2 matching 13 bases. The DNA matches TRBJ2-7 better at its end, which makes the J call doubtful. The CDR3 bases are TGTGCCAGCAGTTTAGCGGGACTAGCGGGGACCAGCTCCTACAATGAGCAGTACTTC. Translated, it gives CASSLAGLAGTSSYNEQYF.